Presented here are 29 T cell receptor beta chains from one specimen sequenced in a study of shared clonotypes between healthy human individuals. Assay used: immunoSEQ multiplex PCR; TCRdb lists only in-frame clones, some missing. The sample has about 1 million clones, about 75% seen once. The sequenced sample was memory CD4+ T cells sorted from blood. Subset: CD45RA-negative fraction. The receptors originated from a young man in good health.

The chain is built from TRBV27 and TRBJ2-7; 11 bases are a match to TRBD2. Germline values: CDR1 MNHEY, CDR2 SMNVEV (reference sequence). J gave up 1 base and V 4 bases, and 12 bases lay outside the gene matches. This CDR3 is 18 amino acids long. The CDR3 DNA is TGTGCCAGCAGTTCCGACTTCCGGGGACTAGCGGTATCCTACGAGCAGTACTTC. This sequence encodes CASSSDFRGLAVSYEQYF.

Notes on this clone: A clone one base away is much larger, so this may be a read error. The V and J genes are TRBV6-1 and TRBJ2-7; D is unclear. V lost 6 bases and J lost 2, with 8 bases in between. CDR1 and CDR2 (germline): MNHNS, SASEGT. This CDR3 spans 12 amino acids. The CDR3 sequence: CASSPFTYEQYF. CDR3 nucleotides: TGTGCCAGCAGCCCCTTTACCTACGAGCAGTACTTC.

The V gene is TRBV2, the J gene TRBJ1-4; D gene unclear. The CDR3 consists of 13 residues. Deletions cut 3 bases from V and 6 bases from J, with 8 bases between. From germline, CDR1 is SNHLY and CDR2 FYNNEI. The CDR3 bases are TGTGCCAGCAGTGAGGGCAGCGATGAAAAACTGTTTTTT. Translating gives CASSEGSDEKLFF.

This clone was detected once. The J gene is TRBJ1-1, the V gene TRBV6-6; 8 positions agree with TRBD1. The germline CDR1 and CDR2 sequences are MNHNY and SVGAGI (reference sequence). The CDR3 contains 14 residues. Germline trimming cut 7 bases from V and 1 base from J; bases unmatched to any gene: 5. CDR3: CASTRDRTNTEAFF. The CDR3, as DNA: TGTGCCAGCACCCGGGACAGGACGAACACTGAAGCTTTCTTT.

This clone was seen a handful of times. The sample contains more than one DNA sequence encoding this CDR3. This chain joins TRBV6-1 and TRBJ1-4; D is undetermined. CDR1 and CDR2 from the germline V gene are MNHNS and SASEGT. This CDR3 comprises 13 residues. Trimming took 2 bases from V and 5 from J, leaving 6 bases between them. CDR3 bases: TGTGCCAGCAGTGAATTACAAAATGAAAAACTGTTTTTT. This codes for CASSELQNEKLFF.

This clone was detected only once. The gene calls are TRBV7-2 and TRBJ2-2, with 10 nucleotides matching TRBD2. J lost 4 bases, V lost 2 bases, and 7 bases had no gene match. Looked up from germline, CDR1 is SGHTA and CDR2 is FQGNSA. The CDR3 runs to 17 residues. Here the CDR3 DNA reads TGTGCCAGCAGCTTACGAGGGACTAGCGTGGGCACCGGGGAGCTGTTTTTT. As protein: CASSLRGTSVGTGELFF.

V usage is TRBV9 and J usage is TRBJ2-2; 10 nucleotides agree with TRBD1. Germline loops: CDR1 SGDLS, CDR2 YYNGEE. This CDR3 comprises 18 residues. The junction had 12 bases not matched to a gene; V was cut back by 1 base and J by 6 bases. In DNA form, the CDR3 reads TGTGCCAGCAGCGTATGGACACGGGGGACAGGGGCCGCCGGGGAGCTGTTTTTT. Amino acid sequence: CASSVWTRGTGAAGELFF. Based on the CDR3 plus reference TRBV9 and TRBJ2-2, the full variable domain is DSGVTQTPKHLITATGQRVTLRCSPRSGDLSVYWYQQSLDQGLQFLIQYYNGEERAKGNILERFSAQQFPDLHSELNLSSLELGDSALYFCASSVWTRGTGAAGELFFGEGSRLTVL.

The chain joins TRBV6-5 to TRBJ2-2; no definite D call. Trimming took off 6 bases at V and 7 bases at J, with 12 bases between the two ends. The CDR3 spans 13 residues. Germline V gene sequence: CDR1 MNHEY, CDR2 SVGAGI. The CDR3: CASSRTENGELFF. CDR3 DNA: TGTGCCAGCAGCCGTACAGAAAACGGGGAGCTGTTTTTT.

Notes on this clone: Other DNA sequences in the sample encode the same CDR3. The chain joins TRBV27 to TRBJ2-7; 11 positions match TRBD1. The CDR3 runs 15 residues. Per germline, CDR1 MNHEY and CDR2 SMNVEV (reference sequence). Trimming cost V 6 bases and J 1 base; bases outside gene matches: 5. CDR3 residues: CASSLGQGVSYEQYF. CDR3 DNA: TGTGCCAGCAGCCTGGGACAGGGGGTTTCCTACGAGCAGTACTTC.

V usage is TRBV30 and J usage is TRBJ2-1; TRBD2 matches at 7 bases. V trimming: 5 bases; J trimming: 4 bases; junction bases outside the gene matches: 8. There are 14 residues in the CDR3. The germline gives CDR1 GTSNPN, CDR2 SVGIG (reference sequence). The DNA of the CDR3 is TGTGCCTGGTCGAGAGGGCGGGAGTACAATGAGCAGTTCTTC. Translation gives CAWSRGREYNEQFF.

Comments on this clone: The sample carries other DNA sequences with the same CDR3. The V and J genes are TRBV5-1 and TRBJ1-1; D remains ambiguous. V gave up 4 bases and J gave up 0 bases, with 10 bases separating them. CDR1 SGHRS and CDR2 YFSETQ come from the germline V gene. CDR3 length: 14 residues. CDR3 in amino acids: CASSPGGMNTEAFF. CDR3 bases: TGCGCCAGCAGCCCGGGAGGGATGAACACTGAAGCTTTCTTT.

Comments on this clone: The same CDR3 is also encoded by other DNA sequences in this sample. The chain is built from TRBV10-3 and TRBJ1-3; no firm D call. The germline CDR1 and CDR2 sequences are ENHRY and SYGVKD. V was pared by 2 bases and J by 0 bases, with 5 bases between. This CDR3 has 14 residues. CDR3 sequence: CAISEAGSGNTIYF. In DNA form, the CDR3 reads TGTGCCATCAGTGAGGCTGGCTCTGGAAACACCATATATTTT.

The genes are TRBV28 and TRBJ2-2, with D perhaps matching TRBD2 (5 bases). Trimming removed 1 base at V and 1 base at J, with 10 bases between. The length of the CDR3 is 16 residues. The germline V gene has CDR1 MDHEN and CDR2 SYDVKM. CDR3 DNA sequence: TGTGCCAGCAGTTTATCGGGGAGCCGGAACACCGGGGAGCTGTTTTTT. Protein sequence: CASSLSGSRNTGELFF.

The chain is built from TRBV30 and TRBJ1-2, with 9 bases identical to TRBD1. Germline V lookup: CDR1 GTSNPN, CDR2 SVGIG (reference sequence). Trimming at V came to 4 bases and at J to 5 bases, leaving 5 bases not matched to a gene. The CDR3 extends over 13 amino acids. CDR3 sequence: CAWTDRGLYGYTF. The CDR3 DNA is TGTGCCTGGACGGACAGGGGACTTTATGGCTACACCTTC.

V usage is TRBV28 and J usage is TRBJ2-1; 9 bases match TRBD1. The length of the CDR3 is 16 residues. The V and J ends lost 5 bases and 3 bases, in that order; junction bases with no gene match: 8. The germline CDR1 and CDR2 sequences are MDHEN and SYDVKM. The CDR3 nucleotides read TGTGCCAGCAGTGGCACCGGGACAGGGTACTACAATGAGCAGTTCTTC. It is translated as CASSGTGTGYYNEQFF.

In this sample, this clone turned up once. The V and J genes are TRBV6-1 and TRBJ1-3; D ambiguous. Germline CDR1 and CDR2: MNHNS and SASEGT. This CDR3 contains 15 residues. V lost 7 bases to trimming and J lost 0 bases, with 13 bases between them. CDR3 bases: TGTGCCAGCAAAAACCCCGCGGGCTCTGGAAACACCATATATTTT. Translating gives CASKNPAGSGNTIYF.

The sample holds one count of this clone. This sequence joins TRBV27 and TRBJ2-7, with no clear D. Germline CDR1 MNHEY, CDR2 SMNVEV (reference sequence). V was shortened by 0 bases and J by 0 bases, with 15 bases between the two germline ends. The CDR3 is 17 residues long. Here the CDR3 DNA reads TGTGCCAGCAGTTTATCGGTTTACCGCCTGAGCTCCTACGAGCAGTACTTC. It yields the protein CASSLSVYRLSSYEQYF.

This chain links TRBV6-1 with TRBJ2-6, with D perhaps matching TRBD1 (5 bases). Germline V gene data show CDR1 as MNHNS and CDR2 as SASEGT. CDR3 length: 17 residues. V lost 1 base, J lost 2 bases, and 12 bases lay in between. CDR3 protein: CASSEVGVGTGANVLTF. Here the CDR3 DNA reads TGTGCCAGCAGTGAAGTAGGGGTGGGGACTGGGGCCAACGTCCTGACTTTC.

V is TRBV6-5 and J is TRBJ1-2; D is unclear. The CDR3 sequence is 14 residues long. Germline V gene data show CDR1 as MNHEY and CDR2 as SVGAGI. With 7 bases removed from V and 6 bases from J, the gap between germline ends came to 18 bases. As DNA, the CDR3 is TGTGCCAGCAACACACTTACTGGCGGGGATGGCTACACCTTC. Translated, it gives CASNTLTGGDGYTF.

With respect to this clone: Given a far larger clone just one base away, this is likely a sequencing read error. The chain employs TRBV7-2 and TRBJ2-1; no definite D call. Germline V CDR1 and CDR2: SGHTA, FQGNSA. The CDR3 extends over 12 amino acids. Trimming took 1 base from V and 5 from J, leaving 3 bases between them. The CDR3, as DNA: TGTGCCAGCAGCTTAGATAACAATGAGCAGTTCTTC. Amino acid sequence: CASSLDNNEQFF.

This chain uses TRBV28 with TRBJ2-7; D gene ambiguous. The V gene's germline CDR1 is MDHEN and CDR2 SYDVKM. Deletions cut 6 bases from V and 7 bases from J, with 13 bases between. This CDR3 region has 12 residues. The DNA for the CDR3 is TGTGCCAGCAGATCTTCGGCGGAGGAGCAGTACTTC. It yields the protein CASRSSAEEQYF.

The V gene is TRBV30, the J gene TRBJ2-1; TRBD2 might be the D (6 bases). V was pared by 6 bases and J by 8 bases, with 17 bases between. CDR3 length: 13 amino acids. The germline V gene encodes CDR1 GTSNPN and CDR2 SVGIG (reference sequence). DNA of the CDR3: TGTGCCTGCCGGGGGACCTACGGGGATGAGCAGTTCTTC. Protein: CACRGTYGDEQFF.

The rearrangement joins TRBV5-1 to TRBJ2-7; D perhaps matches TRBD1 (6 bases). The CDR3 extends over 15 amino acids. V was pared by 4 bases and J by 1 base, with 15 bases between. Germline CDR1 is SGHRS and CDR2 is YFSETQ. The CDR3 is CASSPTLGQSYEQYF. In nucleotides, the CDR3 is TGCGCCAGCAGCCCCACCCTCGGACAGTCCTACGAGCAGTACTTC. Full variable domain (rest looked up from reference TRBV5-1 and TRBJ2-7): KAGVTQTPRYLIKTRGQQVTLSCSPISGHRSVSWYQQTPGQGLQFLFEYFSETQRNKGNFPGRFSGRQFSNSRSEMNVSTLELGDSALYLCASSPTLGQSYEQYFGPGTRLTVT.

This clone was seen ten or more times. The CDR3 coding sequence is TGCGCCAGCAGCTTTGGGGGAGGGGCTGAAGCTTTCTTT. Translation: CASSFGGGAEAFF. The rearrangement links TRBV5-1 to TRBJ1-1; possible D gene TRBD1, 5 bases. The germline CDR1 and CDR2 sequences are SGHRS and YFSETQ. V gave up 2 bases and J gave up 6 bases, with 11 bases separating them. This CDR3 has 13 amino acids. The full variable domain, its missing parts supplied by reference TRBV5-1 and TRBJ1-1, is KAGVTQTPRYLIKTRGQQVTLSCSPISGHRSVSWYQQTPGQGLQFLFEYFSETQRNKGNFPGRFSGRQFSNSRSEMNVSTLELGDSALYLCASSFGGGAEAFFGQGTRLTVV.

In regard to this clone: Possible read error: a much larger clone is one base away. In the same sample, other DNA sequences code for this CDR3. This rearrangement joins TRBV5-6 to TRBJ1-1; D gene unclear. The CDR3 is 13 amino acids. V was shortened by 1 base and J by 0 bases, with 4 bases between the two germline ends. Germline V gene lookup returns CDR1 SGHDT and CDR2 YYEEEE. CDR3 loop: CASSLSLNTEAFF. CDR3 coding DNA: TGTGCCAGCAGCTTGAGTTTGAACACTGAAGCTTTCTTT.

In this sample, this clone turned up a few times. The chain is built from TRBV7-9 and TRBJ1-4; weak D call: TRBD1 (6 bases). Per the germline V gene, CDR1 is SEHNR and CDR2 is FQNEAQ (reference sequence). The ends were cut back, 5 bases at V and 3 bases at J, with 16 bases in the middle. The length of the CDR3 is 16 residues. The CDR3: CASSPGGGDANEKLFF. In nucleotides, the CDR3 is TGTGCCAGCAGCCCCGGGGGGGGCGATGCTAATGAAAAACTGTTTTTT.

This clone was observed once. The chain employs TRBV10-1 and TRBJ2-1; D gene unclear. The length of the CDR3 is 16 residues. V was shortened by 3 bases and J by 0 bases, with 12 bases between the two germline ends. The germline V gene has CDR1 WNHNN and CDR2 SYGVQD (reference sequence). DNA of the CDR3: TGCGCCAGCAGTGATGGTGGGAAAAGCTCCTACAATGAGCAGTTCTTC. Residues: CASSDGGKSSYNEQFF.

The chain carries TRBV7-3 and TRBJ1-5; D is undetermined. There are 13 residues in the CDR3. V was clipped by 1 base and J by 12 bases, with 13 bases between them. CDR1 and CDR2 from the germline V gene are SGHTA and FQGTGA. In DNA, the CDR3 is TGTGCCAGCAGCTTAAGCCCTCAAGGGCGCCAGCATTTT. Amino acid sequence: CASSLSPQGRQHF.

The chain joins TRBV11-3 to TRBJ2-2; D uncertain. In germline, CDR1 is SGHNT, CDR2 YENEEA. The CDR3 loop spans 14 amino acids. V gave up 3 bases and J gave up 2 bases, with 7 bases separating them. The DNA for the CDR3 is TGTGCCAGCAGCTTCGAAACTAACACCGGGGAGCTGTTTTTT. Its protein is CASSFETNTGELFF.